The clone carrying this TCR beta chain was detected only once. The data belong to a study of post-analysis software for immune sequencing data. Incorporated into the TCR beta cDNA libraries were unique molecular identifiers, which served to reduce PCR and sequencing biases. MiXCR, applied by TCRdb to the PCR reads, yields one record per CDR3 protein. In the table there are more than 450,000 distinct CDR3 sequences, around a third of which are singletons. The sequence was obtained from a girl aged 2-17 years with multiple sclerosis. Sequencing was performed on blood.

The CDR3 loop reads CASSLTGGPYEQFF. Written as DNA, the CDR3 is TGTGCCAGCAGCTTGACCGGGGGGCCCTATGAGCAGTTCTTC. The chain employs TRBV5-5 and TRBJ2-1; tentatively, D is TRBD2 (7 bases). Germline V gene data show CDR1 as SGHKS and CDR2 as YYEKEE (reference sequence). This CDR3 spans 14 amino acids. V was trimmed by 1 base and J by 8 bases, leaving 13 bases between them.